The 19 T cell receptor beta chains below were found in one sample sequenced in a study of PD-1 blockade in classical Hodgkin lymphoma. In every patient, relapse followed autologous stem cell transplantation, while exposure to brentuximab vedotin differed. Sequencing used immunoSEQ multiplex PCR; TCRdb keeps in-frame clones, though not all of them. The table includes 100,000 to 130,000 clones, 89% detected once. Sequenced material: peripheral blood mononuclear cells (PBMCs), taken before the second cycle of nivolumab. The receptors were sampled from a human donor with classical Hodgkin lymphoma.

A single count supports this clone. The rearrangement links TRBV10-1 to TRBJ1-1, with no clear D. The CDR3 sequence is 14 residues long. Trimming removed 8 bases at V and 1 base at J, with 14 bases between. CDR1 is WNHNN, CDR2 SYGVQD, per germline (reference sequence). This CDR3 is CASPIQRRNTEAFF. The DNA of the CDR3 is TGCGCCAGCCCTATACAGAGAAGGAACACTGAAGCTTTCTTT.

The chain couples TRBV28 to TRBJ2-7, with D tentatively TRBD2 (5 bases). The germline V gene encodes CDR1 MDHEN and CDR2 SYDVKM. Trimming pared 5 bases from V and 0 bases from J, leaving 14 bases between. The CDR3 spans 15 residues. Here the CDR3 reads CASSPGGLSSYEQYF. DNA for the CDR3: TGTGCCAGCAGTCCAGGAGGCCTGAGCTCCTACGAGCAGTACTTC.

The CDR3 loop reads CASTSANNPYEAFF. The CDR3, as DNA: TGTGCCAGCACCTCCGCTAATAATCCATATGAAGCTTTCTTT. The chain has TRBV5-6 and TRBJ1-1; no reliable D call. CDR3 length: 14 residues. The germline V and J ends were trimmed by 6 bases and 7 bases, with 19 bases remaining between them. Germline lookup yields CDR1 SGHDT and CDR2 YYEEEE.

The V gene is TRBV6-6, the J gene TRBJ1-4, with D tentatively TRBD1 (6 bases). This CDR3 is built from 15 residues. Germline-derived CDR1 and CDR2 are MNHNY and SVGAGI (reference sequence). The germline V and J ends were trimmed by 6 bases and 8 bases, with 19 bases remaining between them. The CDR3 DNA follows: TGTGCCAGCAGGGATCGGGACTCAAGGGGGGAAAAACTGTTTTTT. It encodes CASRDRDSRGEKLFF.

The J gene is TRBJ2-1, the V gene TRBV7-8, with 8 bases lining up with TRBD2. CDR3 size: 14 residues. Per the germline V gene, CDR1 is SGHVS and CDR2 is FQNEAQ. V shed 8 bases, J shed 2 bases, and the junction held 5 bases outside the gene matches. This CDR3 is CASWSGSPYNEQFF. The CDR3 bases are TGTGCCAGCTGGAGCGGGAGCCCCTACAATGAGCAGTTCTTC.

The chain recombines TRBV19 with TRBJ2-7; no clear D gene. Germline CDR1 LNHDA, CDR2 SQIVND (reference sequence). Trimming took off 3 bases at V and 0 bases at J, with 6 bases between the two ends. The CDR3 spans 13 residues. Written as DNA, the CDR3 is TGTGCCAGTAGTATTGGCTTCTCCTACGAGCAGTACTTC. It codes for CASSIGFSYEQYF.

The rearrangement joins TRBV30 to TRBJ2-5; TRBD1 agrees at 10 bases. V dropped 4 bases and J dropped 2; count of bases not matched to a gene: 7. The CDR3 is made up of 15 amino acids. Germline lookup yields CDR1 GTSNPN and CDR2 SVGIG (reference sequence). DNA of the CDR3: TGTGCCTGGACTTACGGACAGGGGGGTCAAGAGACCCAGTACTTC. Its translation is CAWTYGQGGQETQYF.

The chain employs TRBV19 and TRBJ2-1; the D call may be TRBD1 or TRBD2 (5 bases each). CDR1 is LNHDA and CDR2 is SQIVND in the germline V gene (reference sequence). This CDR3 region has 17 residues. V was pared by 3 bases and J by 3 bases, with 18 bases between. The CDR3 sequence is CASSIPGPVSFYNEQFF. CDR3 coding DNA: TGTGCCAGTAGTATCCCGGGACCCGTCTCGTTCTACAATGAGCAGTTCTTC.

The V call is TRBV6-5, the J call TRBJ1-2; the D gene is possibly TRBD1 (6 bases). CDR3 length: 15 amino acids. Germline V lookup: CDR1 MNHEY, CDR2 SVGAGI. V gave up 0 bases and J gave up 2 bases, with 10 bases separating them. CDR3 sequence (DNA): TGTGCCAGCAGTTACTCCAGGGGCCTGAACTATGGCTACACCTTC. This gives the protein CASSYSRGLNYGYTF.

This clone showed up just once. The chain uses TRBV4-1 and TRBJ1-5, with 10 bases identical to TRBD1. V gave up 5 bases and J gave up 10 bases; unmatched junction bases: 5. The CDR3 runs to 13 residues. In germline, CDR1 is MGHRA, CDR2 YSYEKL. The chain's CDR3 is CASSFRDRGPQHF. Written as DNA, the CDR3 is TGCGCCAGCAGCTTCCGGGACAGGGGACCCCAGCATTTT.

Only a few counts were recorded for this clone. The chain employs TRBV30 and TRBJ1-1, with D tentatively TRBD1 (5 bases). Germline CDR1 reads GTSNPN; CDR2 reads SVGIG (reference sequence). Deletions cut 5 bases from V and 7 bases from J, with 11 bases between. The CDR3 runs to 11 residues. The CDR3 DNA sequence: TGTGCCTGGGCCTCCGGGGGTGAAGCTTTCTTT. This sequence encodes CAWASGGEAFF.

The chain has TRBV6-5 and TRBJ1-6; D is undetermined. Germline CDR1 and CDR2: MNHEY and SVGAGI. Trimming removed 7 bases at V and 15 bases at J, with 22 bases between. There are 14 residues in the CDR3. The CDR3 region is CASTPNMAAADLHF. The CDR3 coding sequence is TGTGCCAGCACCCCCAATATGGCGGCCGCGGACCTCCACTTT.

DNA for the CDR3: TGTGCCAGCAGTCCTTATAGCGGGAGGGAGCGCAATGAGCAGTTCTTC. Protein sequence: CASSPYSGRERNEQFF. This chain uses TRBV2 with TRBJ2-1; 11 bases align to TRBD2. The CDR3 has 16 amino acids. CDR1 and CDR2 (germline): SNHLY, FYNNEI. V was pared by 5 bases and J by 6 bases, with 9 bases of the junction left unmatched.

The chain joins TRBV7-2 to TRBJ1-2; TRBD1 aligns across 10 bases. The CDR3 has 16 residues. Per germline, CDR1 SGHTA and CDR2 FQGNSA. The J segment lost 8 bases and the V segment lost 5 bases, leaving 14 bases of the junction unmatched. CDR3 sequence reads: CASSHRDRGSFDGYTF. CDR3 sequence (DNA): TGTGCCAGCAGCCACCGGGACAGGGGATCCTTCGACGGCTACACCTTC.

The rearrangement joins TRBV2 to TRBJ2-7; TRBD2 matches at 9 bases. Germline V CDR1 and CDR2: SNHLY, FYNNEI. V lost 5 bases and J lost 6; bases outside the gene matches: 14. This CDR3 region has 16 residues. CDR3 in amino acids: CASSLAGLAGSREQYF. The CDR3 coding sequence is TGTGCCAGCAGTCTCGCCGGGCTAGCGGGGTCCCGCGAGCAGTACTTC.

The chain employs TRBV5-1 and TRBJ1-4; 12 nucleotides line up with TRBD1. The CDR3 covers 19 residues. V lost 1 base, J lost 8 bases, and 15 bases stayed unmatched. Germline values: CDR1 SGHRS, CDR2 YFSETQ. CDR3 nucleotides: TGCGCCAGCAGCTTGATTCCGGGGACAGGGGGCGCAACAAAGGAAAAACTGTTTTTT. Protein sequence: CASSLIPGTGGATKEKLFF.

The chain couples TRBV18 to TRBJ1-1; possible D gene TRBD1, 6 bases. V lost 6 bases and J 3 bases, leaving 14 bases between the germline ends. The CDR3 contains 14 residues. Germline assignment: CDR1 KGHSH and CDR2 LQKENI. The CDR3 spells CASSTQGFDTEAFF. DNA for the CDR3: TGTGCCAGCTCGACACAGGGTTTTGACACTGAAGCTTTCTTT.

This clone has only one observation. The CDR3 DNA reads as TGCGCCAGCAGCCAAGATCCCCCAAGACTAGCGGGAGTAGACGAGCAGTACTTC. It encodes CASSQDPPRLAGVDEQYF. The chain couples TRBV4-1 to TRBJ2-7; 12 bases agree with TRBD2. Germline CDR1 MGHRA, CDR2 YSYEKL. Trimming cost V 0 bases and J 5 bases; bases outside gene matches: 11. This CDR3 contains 18 residues.

The table lists this clone with a count of one. The chain couples TRBV15 to TRBJ1-1; D possibly corresponds to TRBD1 (5 bases). This CDR3 spans 15 amino acids. V gave up 4 bases and J gave up 3 bases, with 15 bases separating them. The germline V gene has CDR1 LNHNV and CDR2 YYDKDF (reference sequence). CDR3 amino acids: CATSTWGGEDTEAFF. The CDR3 bases are TGTGCCACCAGCACTTGGGGAGGGGAAGACACTGAAGCTTTCTTT.